One and the same sample provided the 23 T cell receptor beta chains below, sequenced in a study of control samples from healthy donors and cancer patients. Sequencing used immunoSEQ multiplex PCR; TCRdb keeps in-frame clones, though not all of them. The table lists 71,000 or so clones, roughly 90% of them singletons. Sequenced input: PBMCs. The receptors were gathered from a man between 60 and 75 years old with lung cancer.

The table lists this clone with a count of one. The chain has TRBV7-3 and TRBJ1-6; a possible D gene is TRBD1 (5 bases). From germline, CDR1 is SGHTA and CDR2 FQGTGA. Trimming pared 1 base from V and 6 bases from J, leaving 13 bases between. CDR3 length: 16 residues. The CDR3 region is CASSLNGGAGNSPLHF. The CDR3 DNA reads TGTGCCAGCAGCTTAAATGGCGGGGCAGGTAATTCACCCCTCCACTTT.

The rearrangement links TRBV9 to TRBJ1-6; no clear D gene. Germline assignment: CDR1 SGDLS and CDR2 YYNGEE. This CDR3 is 15 amino acids long. V lost 0 bases to trimming and J lost 5 bases, with 9 bases between them. The chain's CDR3 is CASSVDQIHNSPLHF. CDR3 DNA sequence: TGTGCCAGCAGCGTAGATCAGATCCATAATTCACCCCTCCACTTT.

The rearrangement links TRBV5-8 to TRBJ2-7; tentatively, D is TRBD1 (6 bases). From germline, CDR1 is SGHTS and CDR2 YDEGEE. Trimming left V 3 bases short and J 2 bases short, with 15 bases between. This CDR3 spans 15 amino acids. CDR3 residues: CASSYTSRGTYEQYV. The CDR3 DNA follows: TGTGCCAGCAGCTATACATCTAGGGGGACCTACGAGCAGTACGTC.

This chain links TRBV30 with TRBJ2-5; 9 nucleotides agree with TRBD2. From germline, CDR1 is GTSNPN and CDR2 SVGIG (reference sequence). The junction had 11 bases not matched to a gene; V was cut back by 7 bases and J by 5 bases. The CDR3 covers 14 residues. In DNA, the CDR3 is TGTGCCTCCCGAGCGGGACTAGCAAGCGAGACCCAGTACTTC. Its protein is CASRAGLASETQYF.

The chain combines TRBV7-2 with TRBJ1-5; no definite D call. CDR3 length equals 15 residues. Trimming pared 0 bases from V and 3 bases from J, leaving 9 bases between. Germline CDR1 reads SGHTA; CDR2 reads FQGNSA. DNA of the CDR3: TGTGCCAGCAGCTTAGCATGGGGATCCAATCAGCCCCAGCATTTT. Its protein is CASSLAWGSNQPQHF.

This clone was detected only once. The genes are TRBV5-6 and TRBJ1-1, with TRBD1 matching over 9 bases. Germline V gives CDR1 SGHDT, CDR2 YYEEEE. The CDR3 runs to 17 residues. The V segment lost 5 bases and the J segment 2 bases; nucleotides outside the gene matches: 13. In DNA form, the CDR3 reads TGTGCCAGCAGAGCCGGGACAGGGTTGTGGGACAACACTGAAGCTTTCTTT. Protein product: CASRAGTGLWDNTEAFF. The full variable domain, rest sourced from reference TRBV5-6 and TRBJ1-1, is DAGVTQSPTHLIKTRGQQVTLRCSPKSGHDTVSWYQQALGQGPQFIFQYYEEEERQRGNFPDRFSGHQFPNYSSELNVNALLLGDSALYLCASRAGTGLWDNTEAFFGQGTRLTVV.

The V call is TRBV30, the J call TRBJ1-6; D gene ambiguous. The CDR3 loop spans 15 amino acids. V shed 0 bases and J shed 10 bases, with 16 bases lying between them. Per the germline V gene, CDR1 is GTSNPN and CDR2 is SVGIG (reference sequence). CDR3 protein: CAWSVPEGNGSPLHF. CDR3 nucleotides: TGTGCCTGGAGTGTACCGGAGGGAAACGGCTCACCCCTCCACTTT.

The chain carries TRBV5-4 and TRBJ2-5; a weak D match, TRBD2 (5 bases). This CDR3 spans 13 amino acids. V gave up 6 bases and J gave up 0 bases, with 9 bases separating them. CDR1 is SGHNT, CDR2 YYREEE, per germline (reference sequence). The CDR3 nucleotides read TGTGCCAGCACCCTGCGGGACCAAGAGACCCAGTACTTC. Residues: CASTLRDQETQYF.

The chain links TRBV10-3 to TRBJ2-7; D not certain. There are 11 residues in the CDR3. Trimming cost V 6 bases and J 3 bases, with 6 bases left between them. Per germline, CDR1 ENHRY and CDR2 SYGVKD. The CDR3 protein is CAISALYEQYF. The CDR3 DNA sequence: TGTGCCATCAGCGCCCTCTACGAGCAGTACTTC.

The CDR3 coding sequence is TGTGCCAGCAGCTTAGCTCTGGCGGGGAAGAACACTGAAGCTTTCTTT. It is translated as CASSLALAGKNTEAFF. The rearrangement links TRBV11-3 to TRBJ1-1; D gene ambiguous. The V end was cut by 1 base, the J end by 1 base, with 13 bases between. Germline CDR1 and CDR2: SGHNT and YENEEA. This CDR3 has 16 amino acids.

The chain joins TRBV7-3 to TRBJ2-3; the match to TRBD1 covers 8 bases. With 0 bases clipped from V and 2 bases from J, the junction kept 10 bases outside the gene matches. The CDR3 consists of 18 residues. Germline loops: CDR1 SGHTA, CDR2 FQGTGA. The CDR3 DNA is TGTGCCAGCAGCTTAACCGCGACAGGGGAAAGTCCCACAGATACGCAGTATTTT. It is translated as CASSLTATGESPTDTQYF.

By sample fraction, this clone is large. Different DNA sequences within this sample yield the same CDR3. The V call is TRBV12-5, the J call TRBJ2-7; D gene uncertain. CDR1 LGHNT and CDR2 FRNRAP come from the germline V gene. Trimming stripped 6 bases from V and 1 base from J, with 4 bases between. CDR3 length: 11 residues. The CDR3 sequence is CASGWSYEQYF. The CDR3 DNA reads as TGTGCTAGTGGATGGTCCTACGAGCAGTACTTC.

The genes are TRBV2 and TRBJ2-5; D is tentatively TRBD1 or TRBD2 (5 bases each). The CDR3 loop spans 14 amino acids. Germline V gene lookup returns CDR1 SNHLY and CDR2 FYNNEI. The V gene lost 1 base and the J gene lost 5 bases, with 11 bases spanning the gap. CDR3 residues: CASSEGGAGETQYF. The CDR3 DNA reads TGTGCCAGCAGTGAAGGAGGGGCCGGCGAGACCCAGTACTTC.

CDR3 nucleotides: TGTGCCAGCAGTGAAGTCTACAGGGGGCTTTCTGAAGCTTTCTTT. Its translation is CASSEVYRGLSEAFF. The rearrangement joins TRBV25-1 to TRBJ1-1; TRBD1 matches at 9 bases. The CDR3 consists of 15 residues. Per germline, CDR1 MGHDK and CDR2 SYGVNS. V lost 2 bases and J lost 6; bases outside the gene matches: 7.

The gene calls are TRBV7-9 and TRBJ2-4; 7 nucleotides align to TRBD1. CDR1 is SEHNR, CDR2 FQNEAQ, per germline (reference sequence). With V trimmed by 4 bases and J by 7 bases, 10 bases remained unmatched. This CDR3 spans 15 amino acids. CDR3 nucleotide sequence: TGTGCCAGCAGCTCCCCCGACAGGGTGGGGAACATTCAGTACTTC. The encoded protein is CASSSPDRVGNIQYF.

The genes are TRBV7-9 and TRBJ1-1; D not resolved. The ends were cut back, 6 bases at V and 0 bases at J, with 14 bases in the middle. This CDR3 has 15 amino acids. Germline loops: CDR1 SEHNR, CDR2 FQNEAQ (reference sequence). The CDR3 region is CASRPHNTVNTEAFF. The CDR3, as DNA: TGTGCCAGCAGACCACACAATACAGTGAACACTGAAGCTTTCTTT. Drawing the rest from reference TRBV7-9 and TRBJ1-1, the complete variable domain is DTGVSQNPRHKITKRGQNVTFRCDPISEHNRLYWYRQTLGQGPEFLTYFQNEAQLEKSRLLSDRFSAERPKGSFSTLEIQRTEQGDSAMYLCASRPHNTVNTEAFFGQGTRLTVV.

The chain is built from TRBV3-1 (or the pseudogene TRBV3-2) and TRBJ2-1; perhaps TRBD2 as D (7 bases). CDR1 is LGHDT, CDR2 YNNKEL, per germline (reference sequence). Trimming took 4 bases from V and 8 from J, leaving 18 bases between them. CDR3 length: 15 residues. The CDR3 DNA reads TGTGCCAGCAGCCCATTGGGGGGGGGCGTACATGAGCAGTTCTTC. Translated, it gives CASSPLGGGVHEQFF.

The chain combines TRBV2 with TRBJ1-5; D uncertain. Germline V gene data show CDR1 as SNHLY and CDR2 as FYNNEI. CDR3 length equals 14 residues. Trimming shortened V by 4 bases and J by 3 bases, and 10 bases separated the two germline ends. CDR3 sequence (DNA): TGTGCCAGCAGTGGGATCAGTTACAATCAGCCCCAGCATTTT. Translation gives CASSGISYNQPQHF. Filled out from reference TRBV2 and TRBJ1-5, the complete variable domain reads EPEVTQTPSHQVTQMGQEVILRCVPISNHLYFYWYRQILGQKVEFLVSFYNNEISEKSEIFDDQFSVERPDGSNFTLKIRSTKLEDSAMYFCASSGISYNQPQHFGDGTRLSIL.

This CDR3 reads CARGVSEINTGELFF. The CDR3 nucleotides are TGTGCCAGAGGAGTTAGCGAGATAAACACCGGGGAGCTGTTTTTT. The chain links TRBV7-9 to TRBJ2-2; D is possibly TRBD2 (5 bases). CDR3 length: 15 residues. In germline, CDR1 is SEHNR, CDR2 FQNEAQ (reference sequence). V lost 9 bases and J 2 bases, leaving 16 bases between the germline ends.

The chain employs TRBV6-5 and TRBJ1-1; D not certain. Germline assignment: CDR1 MNHEY and CDR2 SVGAGI. CDR3 size: 12 residues. V was pared by 2 bases and J by 3 bases, with 4 bases between. CDR3 bases: TGTGCCAGCAGTTACGGGGACACTGAAGCTTTCTTT. It translates to CASSYGDTEAFF.

This clone has just one count. The genes are TRBV3-1 (or the pseudogene TRBV3-2) and TRBJ1-1, with 8 bases lining up with TRBD1. Germline trimming cut 4 bases from V and 1 base from J; bases unmatched to any gene: 2. Germline-derived CDR1 and CDR2 are LGHDT and YNNKEL (reference sequence). The CDR3 runs to 14 residues. The CDR3 loop reads CASSRDRSNTEAFF. The DNA of the CDR3 is TGTGCCAGCAGCCGGGACAGGTCGAACACTGAAGCTTTCTTT.

The rearrangement joins TRBV2 to TRBJ2-7; TRBD2 matches at 10 bases. Looked up from germline, CDR1 is SNHLY and CDR2 is FYNNEI. V gave up 6 bases and J gave up 1 base; unmatched junction bases: 6. The CDR3 runs to 15 residues. The CDR3 spells CASRALAGTSYEQYV. The CDR3 region has the DNA TGTGCCAGCAGGGCACTAGCGGGGACTTCCTACGAGCAGTACGTC.

The chain employs TRBV7-2 and TRBJ1-5; D possibly corresponds to TRBD1 (6 bases). V lost 2 bases and J 3 bases, leaving 11 bases between the germline ends. The length of the CDR3 is 15 residues. The germline CDR1 and CDR2 sequences are SGHTA and FQGNSA. The CDR3, as DNA: TGTGCCAGCAGCTTACGGCAGGGGTACAATCAGCCCCAGCATTTT. As protein: CASSLRQGYNQPQHF.